This T cell receptor beta chain was recorded in a study of T cell responses to AZD1222 COVID-19 vaccine. Overall study context: Samples with a second dose at about 4 or about 12 weeks were pooled together.

Trimming pared 5 bases from V and 6 bases from J, leaving 11 bases between. CDR1 is MNHEY and CDR2 is SVGAGI in the germline V gene. This CDR3 has 13 residues. For this clone: Its antigen is currently unknown.

Overall study results and limits: Two doses of AZD1222 preceded a rise in Spike-specific TCR breadth and depth. Reportedly, nearly half the spike-specific TCRs target unmutated variant regions. Spike was spanned by vaccine-associated CD4 TCRs, which were dominant at 160-218 and 743-854.

Produced via immunoSEQ multiplex PCR; TCRdb's table is partial and in-frame only. The sample lists around 150,000 clones; more than 75% were seen once. The receptor was isolated from an adult in good health. This rearrangement joins TRBV6-5 to TRBJ1-5; tentative D call: TRBD1 (6 bases). The sample in question was peripheral blood, obtained on day 0 of AZD1222 vaccination. The CDR3 DNA sequence: TGTGCCAGCAGTCCAGGGGAATTTCAGCCCCAGCATTTT. Its translation is CASSPGEFQPQHF.